This T cell receptor beta chain was sequenced during a study of T cells expressing NK-cell markers. TCRdb processed the 5' RACE reads again and assigns one entry to each CDR3 protein, with no DNA. In total, the table holds around 380,000 distinct CDR3 sequences. Germline loops: CDR1 SGHTA, CDR2 FQGTGA. The CDR3 totals 16 residues. The sequence was obtained from a woman aged 50 to 60 in good health. Sequenced input: blood T cells: a sorted CD56 or NKG2C T cell subset, CD4+ or CD8+ T cells, or bulk PBMC T cells (not recorded which). The chain uses TRBV7-3 and TRBJ2-7; the TRBD2 assignment by TCRdb is unverifiable without DNA. CDR3 in amino acids: CASSLSEEGLIYEQYF.